The rows below give T cell receptor beta chains drawn from one sample of a study of T cells expressing NK-cell markers. TCRdb re-called the 5' RACE reads and shows each CDR3 protein once, DNA omitted. This listing includes 150,000 to 200,000 distinct CDR3 sequences. Material for sequencing was blood T cells: a sorted CD56 or NKG2C T cell subset, CD4+ or CD8+ T cells, or bulk PBMC T cells (not recorded which). These receptors all come from a woman between 18 and 70 years old in good health. Each CDR3 is given with its conserved first and last residue.

v_call,j_call,cdr3_aa
TRBV12-3/TRBV12-4,TRBJ1-4,CASRVGGGEKLFF
TRBV6-1,TRBJ2-7,CASSPVGVSRAYEQYF
TRBV7-3,TRBJ2-1,CASSARGREAHEQFF
TRBV7-7,TRBJ1-1,CASSPPDRSNTEAFF
TRBV12-3/TRBV12-4,TRBJ1-5,CASSVAGPQHF
TRBV5-1,TRBJ2-5,CASSLGSGLQETQYF
TRBV24-1,TRBJ2-1,CATSDNFPRLGSYNEQFF
TRBV20-1,TRBJ1-2,CSAGGHEANYGYTF
TRBV12-3/TRBV12-4,TRBJ2-1,CASSPWVAGANEQFF
TRBV7-2,TRBJ1-6,CASSEQGTNNSPLHF